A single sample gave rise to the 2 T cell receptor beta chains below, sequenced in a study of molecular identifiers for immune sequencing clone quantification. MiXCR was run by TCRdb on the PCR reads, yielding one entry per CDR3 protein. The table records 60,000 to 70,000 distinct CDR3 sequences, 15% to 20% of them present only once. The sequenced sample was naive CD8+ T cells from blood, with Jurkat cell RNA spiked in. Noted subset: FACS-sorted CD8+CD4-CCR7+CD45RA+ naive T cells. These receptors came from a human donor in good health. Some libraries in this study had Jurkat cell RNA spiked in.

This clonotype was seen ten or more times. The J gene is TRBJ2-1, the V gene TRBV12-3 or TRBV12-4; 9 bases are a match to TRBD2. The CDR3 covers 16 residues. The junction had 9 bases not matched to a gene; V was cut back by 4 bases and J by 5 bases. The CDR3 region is CASSSTSGWRDNEQFF. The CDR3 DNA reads TGTGCCAGCAGTTCCACTAGCGGGTGGAGGGACAATGAGCAGTTCTTC.

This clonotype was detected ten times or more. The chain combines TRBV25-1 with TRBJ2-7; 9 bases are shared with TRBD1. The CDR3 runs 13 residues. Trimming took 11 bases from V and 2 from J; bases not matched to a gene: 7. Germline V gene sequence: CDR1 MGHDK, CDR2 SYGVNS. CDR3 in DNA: TGTGCCGGGTCCGGGACAGGGACCTACGAGCAGTACTTC. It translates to CAGSGTGTYEQYF.